This T cell receptor (beta chain) was recovered during a study of CD8 T cells in Susac syndrome (dated by TCRdb to between 2018 and 2020). About the study as a whole: Whether CD8+ T cell activation and differentiation in Susac syndrome was antigen driven was tested using repertoire sequencing. Paper-wide results and their limitations: The number of individuals in the TCR sequencing and HLA analysis was recognized as being relatively small.

RNA was extracted using the RNeasy kit, and about 0.45 to 1 microgram was reverse transcribed with random hexamers. The immunoSEQ multiplex PCR assay, which covers 54 Vbeta and 13 Jbeta segments, was used to amplify TCR beta CDR3 regions. PCR amplification bias was corrected using a synthetic template baseline for primer optimization and computational correction. For the original study's pipeline: Reads were assigned to V, D and J genes according to IMGT and analyzed in immunoSEQ Analyzer, with only productive sequences retained. Clonality was computed as one minus Shannon entropy normalized by log2 of the number of productive unique sequences. For each patient and control, public and private clones were evaluated among the 100 most prevalent clones. Clones were defined as Susac-specific when absent from the healthy and MS cohorts, from 1052 published viral clones and from other ImmuneACCESS disease sequences. TCRdb reanalyzed the raw reads on its own, using fastp at Q25 for trimming and MiXCR for clone calling, and kept in-frame beta chains. One record per CDR3 amino acid sequence lists the most common genes and DNA. In this record, the V and J calls reflect TCRdb's handling and not the investigators' own analysis. The sample table shows over 130,000 distinct CDR3 sequences, and roughly 95% are seen once. The top ten constitute approximately 0.11% of the sample.

For this clonotype: Which antigen it targets is not known. No base quality information exists; no much larger clone differs at one position.

Spanning cysteine to phenylalanine, the CDR3 consists of 16 amino acids. The CDR3 DNA has 48 bases and is translated from base 1. CDR1 and CDR2 are read off the germline V gene as MNHEY and SVGAGI. Trimmed from V: 0 bases; trimmed from J: 6 bases; junction bases lacking a gene match: 6. High-throughput TCR beta sequencing profiled peripheral blood CD8+ and CD4+ T cells from healthy donors, Susac syndrome patients and multiple sclerosis patients. Treatment-naive patients with stable or active relapsing-remitting disease fulfilling revised McDonald criteria were used as multiple sclerosis controls. CD8+ TEMRA cells were enriched by FACS, while bulk CD8+ and CD4+ T cells were purified by magnetic negative isolation. Blood was drawn into EDTA tubes, processed within 24 hours, and PBMCs were isolated by density gradient centrifugation. PBMCs intended for TCR sequencing were cryopreserved in liquid nitrogen and were subsequently thawed in a 37 degrees C water bath. The sorted or isolated CD4+, CD8+ and CD8+ TEMRA cells had a purity of 90% or higher.

The material sequenced was CD4+ T cells from PBMCs. The TCR was taken from a human donor with multiple sclerosis. The chain is made from TRBV6-5 and TRBJ2-1; the junction holds 9 bases that match TRBD2. Read as DNA, the sequence is TGTGCCAGCAGTTACTCGGCTAGCGGGGTCGGCAATGAGCAGTTCTTC. It is translated as CASSYSASGVGNEQFF.